The source of this TCR beta chain is a study of human T cells and chemical hapten exposure. In TCRdb, the RACE reads were re-called with MiXCR into one record per CDR3 protein. The data contain approximately 80,000 distinct CDR3 sequences, 7.5% to 9% of them singletons. The time point denotes: patch test 1, 2 weeks after DPC sensitization. Treatment: therapeutic diphenylcyclopropenone sensitization with weekly scalp DPC. CDR1 and CDR2 (germline): SGHVS, FQNEAQ. CDR3 size: 16 residues. Points on this clonotype: A much larger clone is a single base away; this may be a read error.

The starting material was whole blood, obtained in connection with sensitization to the hapten diphenylcyclopropenone (DPC). The TCR comes from a woman under 40 with alopecia areata. Some clones in this sample may be carry-over from other donors' samples. The chain joins TRBV7-8 to TRBJ2-6; either TRBD1 or TRBD2 may fit D (5 bases each). CDR3 nucleotides: TGTGCCAGCAGCACGACTGGGAGCCCTGGGGCCAACGTCCCGACTTTC. Its protein is CASSTTGSPGANVPTF. The full variable domain, in which reference TRBV7-8 and TRBJ2-6 provide the parts outside the CDR3, is GAGVSQSPRYKVAKRGQDVALRCDPISGHVSLFWYQQALGQGPEFLTYFQNEAQLDKSGLPSDRFFAERPEGSVSTLKIQRTQQEDSAVYLCASSTTGSPGANVPTFGAGSRLTVL.